These T cell receptor beta chains were read from a single sample in a study of T cell repertoires in cytomegalovirus infection. TCRdb reprocessed the reads with MiXCR, giving one entry per CDR3 protein. The sample has some 400,000 distinct CDR3 sequences; 15% to 20% are singletons. The sample taken for sequencing was PBMCs. Every receptor here comes from a human donor in good health (CMV status not recorded). Some clones in this sample may be carry-over from other donors' samples. Each CDR3 is given with its conserved first and last residue. The order of the fields is D gene, J gene, clone size, V gene, CDR3 protein, CDR3 DNA. The D gene is left open where the match is weak. Only part of the rows carry a size: once, few, many, or a class if the clone is expanded.

d_gene: .; j_gene: TRBJ2-2; abundance: many; v_gene: TRBV7-2; CDR3aa: CASSLRHGISGELFF; CDR3nt: TGTGCCAGCAGCTTACGTCATGGCATCTCCGGGGAGCTGTTTTTT
d_gene: .; j_gene: TRBJ1-2; abundance: many; v_gene: TRBV7-9; CDR3aa: CASSNTRGYTF; CDR3nt: TGTGCCAGCAGCAATACCCGGGGCTACACCTTC
d_gene: .; j_gene: TRBJ2-6; abundance: many; v_gene: TRBV11-2; CDR3aa: CASSLKPYGLSLSGANVLTF; CDR3nt: TGTGCCAGCAGCTTAAAACCATATGGACTATCCCTCTCTGGGGCCAACGTCCTGACTTTC
d_gene: .; j_gene: TRBJ1-2; abundance: .; v_gene: TRBV12-3/TRBV12-4; CDR3aa: CASSQDYGYTF; CDR3nt: TGTGCCAGCAGTCAGGACTATGGCTACACCTTC
d_gene: .; j_gene: TRBJ1-4; abundance: .; v_gene: TRBV20-1; CDR3aa: CSARSASGRANEKLFF; CDR3nt: TGCAGTGCTAGAAGCGCTAGCGGGAGGGCCAATGAAAAACTGTTTTTT
d_gene: TRBD2; j_gene: TRBJ2-3; abundance: few; v_gene: TRBV20-1; CDR3aa: CSARAGGPGDTQYF; CDR3nt: TGCAGTGCTAGAGCGGGAGGGCCTGGGGATACGCAGTATTTT
d_gene: TRBD1; j_gene: TRBJ1-1; abundance: many; v_gene: TRBV7-2; CDR3aa: CASSLGGGYTEAFF; CDR3nt: TGTGCCAGCAGCTTAGGAGGGGGCTACACTGAAGCTTTCTTT
d_gene: .; j_gene: TRBJ1-1; abundance: .; v_gene: TRBV19; CDR3aa: CASSPQWSALEAFF; CDR3nt: TGTGCCAGTAGTCCCCAGTGGTCCGCGTTGGAAGCTTTCTTT
d_gene: TRBD1; j_gene: TRBJ2-1; abundance: many; v_gene: TRBV7-2; CDR3aa: CASSLGGTGTLNEQFF; CDR3nt: TGTGCCAGCAGCTTAGGCGGGACAGGGACCCTCAATGAGCAGTTCTTC
d_gene: .; j_gene: TRBJ2-1; abundance: many; v_gene: TRBV10-3; CDR3aa: CAIAGLGKSYNEQFF; CDR3nt: TGTGCCATCGCAGGGCTGGGGAAGTCCTACAATGAGCAGTTCTTC
d_gene: .; j_gene: TRBJ1-1; abundance: few; v_gene: TRBV12-3/TRBV12-4; CDR3aa: CASSTQAAPNTEAFF; CDR3nt: TGTGCCAGCAGTACCCAGGCGGCCCCGAACACTGAAGCTTTCTTT
d_gene: .; j_gene: TRBJ1-2; abundance: .; v_gene: TRBV12-3/TRBV12-4; CDR3aa: CASSLSDTLISF; CDR3nt: TGTGCCAGCAGTTTATCGGACACCCTTATCTCCTTC
d_gene: TRBD2; j_gene: TRBJ2-7; abundance: .; v_gene: TRBV20-1; CDR3aa: CSVWTSGIGEQYF; CDR3nt: TGCAGTGTTTGGACTAGCGGGATAGGCGAGCAGTACTTC
d_gene: TRBD1; j_gene: TRBJ2-7; abundance: .; v_gene: TRBV7-9; CDR3aa: CASSFLVQGAREQYF; CDR3nt: TGTGCCAGCAGCTTTCTTGTACAGGGGGCGCGTGAGCAGTACTTC
d_gene: .; j_gene: TRBJ1-4; abundance: many; v_gene: TRBV11-2; CDR3aa: CASTPRVSVGEKLFF; CDR3nt: TGTGCCAGCACACCACGGGTGTCGGTAGGAGAAAAACTGTTTTTT
d_gene: .; j_gene: TRBJ2-3; abundance: many; v_gene: TRBV6-1; CDR3aa: CASSKRGVSSGDTQYF; CDR3nt: TGTGCCAGCAGTAAAAGGGGAGTTTCAAGCGGGGATACGCAGTATTTT
d_gene: .; j_gene: TRBJ1-2; abundance: many; v_gene: TRBV7-2; CDR3aa: CASSYLGNGYTF; CDR3nt: TGTGCCAGCAGCTATTTAGGGAATGGCTACACCTTC
d_gene: TRBD1; j_gene: TRBJ1-1; abundance: many; v_gene: TRBV7-8; CDR3aa: CASNFLGQGRTLTEAFF; CDR3nt: TGTGCCAGCAATTTTCTGGGACAGGGGAGAACACTCACTGAAGCTTTCTTT
d_gene: TRBD1; j_gene: TRBJ1-2; abundance: few; v_gene: TRBV19; CDR3aa: CASSPRTGALNYGYTF; CDR3nt: TGTGCCAGTAGTCCCCGAACAGGGGCGCTTAACTATGGCTACACCTTC
d_gene: .; j_gene: TRBJ2-2; abundance: .; v_gene: TRBV18; CDR3aa: CASSPYRDTNTGELFF; CDR3nt: TGTGCCAGCTCACCATACCGGGACACAAACACCGGGGAGCTGTTTTTT
d_gene: .; j_gene: TRBJ2-2; abundance: many; v_gene: TRBV7-9; CDR3aa: CASSFRDTGELFF; CDR3nt: TGTGCCAGCAGCTTCAGGGATACCGGGGAGCTGTTTTTT
d_gene: .; j_gene: TRBJ1-1; abundance: many; v_gene: TRBV6-1; CDR3aa: CASSPTAGTTEAFF; CDR3nt: TGTGCCAGCAGCCCAACCGCGGGAACCACTGAAGCTTTCTTT
d_gene: TRBD1; j_gene: TRBJ2-7; abundance: .; v_gene: TRBV28; CDR3aa: CASSSPRDRVTYEQYF; CDR3nt: TGTGCCAGCAGTTCCCCTCGGGACAGGGTTACCTACGAGCAGTACTTC
d_gene: .; j_gene: TRBJ2-2; abundance: .; v_gene: TRBV4-1; CDR3aa: CASSHKGRGPGGTGELFF; CDR3nt: TGCGCCAGCAGCCATAAGGGTCGGGGGCCCGGAGGCACCGGGGAGCTGTTTTTT
d_gene: TRBD2; j_gene: TRBJ2-7; abundance: .; v_gene: TRBV7-2; CDR3aa: CASSWTSLSAYEQYF; CDR3nt: TGTGCCAGCAGCTGGACTAGTTTATCGGCCTACGAGCAGTACTTC
d_gene: .; j_gene: TRBJ1-1; abundance: .; v_gene: TRBV7-9; CDR3aa: CASSLTYGGNTEAFF; CDR3nt: TGTGCCAGCAGCTTAACCTACGGGGGAAACACTGAAGCTTTCTTT
d_gene: TRBD1; j_gene: TRBJ2-7; abundance: few; v_gene: TRBV19; CDR3aa: CASSISGGVSLNYYEQYF; CDR3nt: TGTGCCAGTAGTATATCAGGGGGCGTCTCCCTAAACTACTACGAGCAGTACTTC
d_gene: TRBD1; j_gene: TRBJ2-2; abundance: .; v_gene: TRBV7-9; CDR3aa: CASNYQGASGELFF; CDR3nt: TGTGCCAGCAACTACCAGGGGGCATCCGGGGAGCTGTTTTTT
d_gene: .; j_gene: TRBJ2-1; abundance: many; v_gene: TRBV7-2; CDR3aa: CASSGGGYEQFF; CDR3nt: TGTGCCAGCAGTGGAGGGGGCTATGAGCAGTTCTTC
d_gene: TRBD1; j_gene: TRBJ1-2; abundance: few; v_gene: TRBV7-9; CDR3aa: CASSPRRTGEFNYGYTF; CDR3nt: TGTGCCAGCAGCCCTAGGAGGACAGGGGAGTTCAACTATGGCTACACCTTC
d_gene: .; j_gene: TRBJ2-4; abundance: .; v_gene: TRBV7-9; CDR3aa: CASSLGGENIQYF; CDR3nt: TGTGCCAGCAGCTTAGGAGGGGAGAACATTCAGTACTTC
d_gene: .; j_gene: TRBJ2-1; abundance: few; v_gene: TRBV12-3/TRBV12-4; CDR3aa: CASSFGGRGNNEQFF; CDR3nt: TGTGCCAGCAGTTTTGGGGGGCGGGGAAACAATGAGCAGTTCTTC
d_gene: .; j_gene: TRBJ2-1; abundance: .; v_gene: TRBV2; CDR3aa: CVSSTRGNEQFF; CDR3nt: TGTGTCAGCTCCACCCGCGGAAATGAGCAGTTCTTC
d_gene: .; j_gene: TRBJ1-2; abundance: few; v_gene: TRBV10-3; CDR3aa: CAISESIGPGVLYGYTF; CDR3nt: TGTGCCATCAGTGAGTCGATCGGTCCGGGTGTCCTCTATGGCTACACCTTC
d_gene: .; j_gene: TRBJ1-2; abundance: many; v_gene: TRBV20-1; CDR3aa: CSAGAVGGQGAYGYTF; CDR3nt: TGCAGTGCTGGGGCCGTGGGAGGCCAAGGTGCCTATGGCTACACCTTC
d_gene: TRBD2; j_gene: TRBJ2-5; abundance: .; v_gene: TRBV5-1; CDR3aa: CASSPLTSGIDETQYF; CDR3nt: TGCGCCAGCAGCCCACTGACTAGCGGGATAGATGAGACCCAGTACTTC
d_gene: .; j_gene: TRBJ2-1; abundance: .; v_gene: TRBV30; CDR3aa: CAWRGSSFYNEQFF; CDR3nt: TGTGCCTGGAGGGGTAGTAGCTTCTACAATGAGCAGTTCTTC
d_gene: TRBD1; j_gene: TRBJ2-3; abundance: .; v_gene: TRBV5-1; CDR3aa: CASSSRPRQGWVADTQCF; CDR3nt: TGCGCCAGCAGCTCGCGCCCCCGACAGGGGTGGGTCGCCGATACGCAGTGTTTT
d_gene: .; j_gene: TRBJ2-5; abundance: many; v_gene: TRBV11-2; CDR3aa: CASSLIGRLETQYF; CDR3nt: TGTGCCAGCAGCCTAATAGGCAGGCTGGAGACCCAGTACTTC
d_gene: .; j_gene: TRBJ1-1; abundance: few; v_gene: TRBV28; CDR3aa: CASSLQGREAFF; CDR3nt: TGTGCCAGCAGTCTACAGGGAAGAGAAGCTTTCTTT
d_gene: .; j_gene: TRBJ2-2; abundance: .; v_gene: TRBV12-3/TRBV12-4; CDR3aa: CASSLTGAGLGGELFF; CDR3nt: TGTGCCAGCAGTCTGACCGGGGCGGGATTAGGAGGGGAGCTGTTTTTT
d_gene: .; j_gene: TRBJ1-4; abundance: many; v_gene: TRBV6-1; CDR3aa: CASSPSSYSANEKLFF; CDR3nt: TGTGCCAGCAGTCCCTCCTCATATAGTGCTAATGAAAAACTGTTTTTT
d_gene: .; j_gene: TRBJ2-1; abundance: many; v_gene: TRBV12-3/TRBV12-4; CDR3aa: CASSSSGYSYNEQFF; CDR3nt: TGTGCCAGCAGTTCTTCTGGCTACTCCTACAATGAGCAGTTCTTC
d_gene: .; j_gene: TRBJ1-1; abundance: .; v_gene: TRBV3-1; CDR3aa: CASSQRGLGAEAFF; CDR3nt: TGTGCCAGCAGCCAGAGAGGCCTAGGGGCTGAAGCTTTCTTT